This TCR beta chain derives from a study of T cells in Graves' hyperthyroidism and ophthalmopathy. Overall study context: Before treatment of any kind, peripheral blood was taken at initial diagnosis.

Study results and limitations: Clonotypes that were expanded in thyroid above 0.001 mostly appeared in blood too.

Stable hyperthyroidism: no ophthalmopathy progression over 18 months of follow-up. The table lists this clonotype with a count of one. What it binds is unknown. The junction shows a germline mismatch at one end, possibly a read error. Germline CDR1 ENHRY, CDR2 SYGVKD. The CDR3 contains 15 residues. Amplification of TCR beta CDR3 regions used RNA as the template. Researchers ran a first-round RT-PCR on the TCR CDR3 using the HTBI primer set. Via MiXCR, TCRdb re-called the multiplex PCR reads, giving one row per CDR3 protein. The sample records hundreds of thousands of distinct CDR3 sequences, around 40% being singletons.

The rearrangement joins TRBV10-3 to TRBJ1-5, with D possibly TRBD1 on 6 matching bases. The sequenced sample consisted of blood. The source is a middle-aged woman with Graves' hyperthyroidism. The CDR3 bases are TGTGCCAGCAGTGAGTGGACGGGGGCACATAGCAATCAGCATTTT. Translated: CASSEWTGAHSNQHF.